A single sample is the source of the 15 T cell receptor beta chains below, sequenced in a study of blood T cell repertoires in COVID-19 (TCRdb year 2020). Library generation was performed with the immunoSEQ multiplex PCR assay. The immuneACCESS repertoire file appears here via TCRdb, limited to in-frame rearrangements. These files lack a portion of the clones; in checked studies, under half of the deficit traces to unresolved V genes, and the cause of the others is not known. This sample is represented by around 150,000 clones; 76% of them were singletons. 4.2% of the sample belongs to the ten largest clones. The material sequenced was peripheral blood. Source of these receptors: a man aged 55-75 years with acute or convalescent COVID-19.

The chain combines TRBV7-2 with TRBJ2-5; 8 bases are shared with TRBD1. This CDR3 spans 16 amino acids. From germline, CDR1 is SGHTA and CDR2 FQGNSA. Losses at the gene ends were 2 bases for V and 4 bases for J; bases not matched to a gene: 9. The CDR3 nucleotides are TGTGCCAGCAGCTTACCAAGACAGGGGCGGCGAGAGACCCAGTACTTC. Translation gives CASSLPRQGRRETQYF. Filled out from reference TRBV7-2 and TRBJ2-5, the complete variable domain reads GAGVSQSPSNKVTEKGKDVELRCDPISGHTALYWYRQSLGQGLEFLIYFQGNSAPDKSGLPSDRFSAERTGGSVSTLTIQRTQQEDSAVYLCASSLPRQGRRETQYFGPGTRLLVL.

The chain links TRBV2 to TRBJ2-7; D perhaps matches TRBD1 (6 bases). The CDR3 runs to 15 residues. CDR1 is SNHLY, CDR2 FYNNEI, per germline. Trimming pared 6 bases from V and 0 bases from J, leaving 15 bases between. In DNA form, the CDR3 reads TGTGCCAGCAGGGTGTCGCCAGGGGCCTCCTACGAGCAGTACTTC. Translation: CASRVSPGASYEQYF.

This rearrangement joins TRBV5-6 to TRBJ2-7; the match to TRBD1 covers 8 bases. The CDR3 extends over 14 amino acids. Germline V CDR1 and CDR2: SGHDT, YYEEEE. With 4 bases clipped from V and 6 bases from J, the junction kept 9 bases outside the gene matches. In DNA, the CDR3 is TGTGCCAGCAGCCCCTTTGACAGGGGCGGCGAGCAGTACTTC. It translates to CASSPFDRGGEQYF.

V gene TRBV6-1 combines with J gene TRBJ2-6, with D hard to call. The V gene's germline CDR1 is MNHNS and CDR2 SASEGT. The CDR3 sequence is 15 residues long. Trimming took off 3 bases at V and 4 bases at J, with 10 bases between the two ends. CDR3 DNA: TGTGCCAGCAGTGATGAGACAACCGGGGCCAACGTCCTGACTTTC. This sequence encodes CASSDETTGANVLTF.

This clone was detected only a few times. This sequence joins TRBV28 and TRBJ2-3; D possibly corresponds to TRBD2 (5 bases). The germline CDR1 and CDR2 sequences are MDHEN and SYDVKM. CDR3 size: 15 residues. V shed 6 bases and J shed 0 bases, with 13 bases lying between them. CDR3 sequence reads: CASSPVSGSTDTQYF. The CDR3 DNA reads TGTGCCAGCAGCCCAGTCAGCGGAAGCACAGATACGCAGTATTTT. Looking up the rest from reference TRBV28 and TRBJ2-3 gives the full variable domain: DVKVTQSSRYLVKRTGEKVFLECVQDMDHENMFWYRQDPGLGLRLIYFSYDVKMKEKGDIPEGYSVSREKKERFSLILESASTNQTSMYLCASSPVSGSTDTQYFGPGTRLTVL.

Comments on this clone: The DNA is omitted, as the CDR3 cannot be located on it reliably, and the CDR3 follows TCRdb's listing. This chain joins TRBV2 and TRBJ1-1. The CDR3 has 15 residues if both end residues are counted. Germline loops: CDR1 SNHLY, CDR2 FYNNEI. This chain's CDR3 is CASTSAEGVNTEAFF.

The rearrangement links TRBV27 to TRBJ1-1, with 7 bases lining up with TRBD1. This CDR3 region has 17 residues. CDR1 is MNHEY and CDR2 is SMNVEV in the germline V gene (reference sequence). V was pared by 6 bases and J by 2 bases, with 15 bases of the junction left unmatched. CDR3 nucleotide sequence: TGTGCCAGCAGGTTACGATCCTCTGGGACAGCAAACACTGAAGCTTTCTTT. As protein: CASRLRSSGTANTEAFF.

J is TRBJ2-7 and V is TRBV28, with 9 bases fitting TRBD1. V gave up 6 bases and J gave up 3 bases; unmatched junction bases: 9. The CDR3 is 15 amino acids. Looked up from germline, CDR1 is MDHEN and CDR2 is SYDVKM. The CDR3 DNA reads as TGTGCCAGCAGCCCCCTAGGACAGGGGATCTACGAGCAGTACTTC. Translating gives CASSPLGQGIYEQYF.

This chain connects TRBV29-1 to TRBJ2-7; possible D gene TRBD1, 5 bases. From germline, CDR1 is SQVTM and CDR2 ANQGSEA. The V end lost 4 bases, the J end lost 6 bases, and 19 bases lay between the germline ends. The length of the CDR3 is 14 residues. CDR3: CSVVVSGNRGEQYF. DNA for the CDR3: TGCAGCGTTGTAGTCTCAGGGAATAGGGGCGAGCAGTACTTC.

The chain's CDR3 is CATSRGPPTSGTGNEQFF. The CDR3 nucleotides are TGTGCCACCAGCAGAGGACCACCGACTAGCGGGACGGGCAATGAGCAGTTCTTC. This chain links TRBV15 with TRBJ2-1; 11 bases line up with TRBD2. Germline assignment: CDR1 LNHNV and CDR2 YYDKDF (reference sequence). CDR3 length: 18 amino acids. Trimming removed 1 base from V and 6 bases from J; junction bases left unmatched: 11.

The count of this clone is one. This rearrangement joins TRBV5-1 to TRBJ2-7; TRBD2 matches at 10 bases. This CDR3 contains 15 residues. In germline, CDR1 is SGHRS, CDR2 YFSETQ. V gave up 3 bases and J gave up 4 bases; unmatched junction bases: 7. The CDR3 sequence: CASSSGLAAYYEQYF. CDR3 sequence (DNA): TGCGCCAGCAGCTCCGGACTAGCGGCGTATTACGAGCAGTACTTC.

The V gene is TRBV10-3, the J gene TRBJ1-1; perhaps TRBD1 as D (6 bases). CDR1 is ENHRY and CDR2 is SYGVKD in the germline V gene. This CDR3 has 15 amino acids. V lost 2 bases and J lost 1, with 11 bases in between. Here the CDR3 reads CAISEEGGRNTEAFF. The CDR3 nucleotides read TGTGCCATCAGTGAGGAAGGGGGAAGGAACACTGAAGCTTTCTTT.

The V and J genes are TRBV9 and TRBJ1-4; possible D gene TRBD1, 6 bases. Trimming took off 4 bases at V and 4 bases at J, with 17 bases between the two ends. Germline V gene sequence: CDR1 SGDLS, CDR2 YYNGEE. The CDR3 extends over 16 amino acids. CDR3 sequence: CASSPRQDLLNEKLFF. The CDR3 DNA sequence: TGTGCCAGCAGCCCGAGACAGGACCTGCTTAATGAAAAACTGTTTTTT. The entire variable domain, with the rest obtained from reference TRBV9 and TRBJ1-4, is as follows: DSGVTQTPKHLITATGQRVTLRCSPRSGDLSVYWYQQSLDQGLQFLIQYYNGEERAKGNILERFSAQQFPDLHSELNLSSLELGDSALYFCASSPRQDLLNEKLFFGSGTQLSVL.

CDR3 nucleotides: TGTGCCAGCTCACCGGGGCAGTCCGAGCAGTACTTC. Amino acids: CASSPGQSEQYF. V usage is TRBV18 and J usage is TRBJ2-7; possible D gene TRBD1, 5 bases. CDR3 length: 12 residues. V lost 3 bases and J lost 6, with 9 bases in between. In germline, CDR1 is KGHSH, CDR2 LQKENI.

This sequence joins TRBV2 and TRBJ2-5, with D maybe TRBD2 (5 bases). CDR3 length: 14 residues. Germline CDR1 reads SNHLY; CDR2 reads FYNNEI. Trimming removed 5 bases from V and 1 base from J, with 11 bases in between. CDR3 region: CASSTKLGQETQYF. The CDR3 coding sequence is TGTGCCAGCAGTACAAAACTAGGCCAAGAGACCCAGTACTTC. Variable domain in full (rest from reference TRBV2 and TRBJ2-5): EPEVTQTPSHQVTQMGQEVILRCVPISNHLYFYWYRQILGQKVEFLVSFYNNEISEKSEIFDDQFSVERPDGSNFTLKIRSTKLEDSAMYFCASSTKLGQETQYFGPGTRLLVL.